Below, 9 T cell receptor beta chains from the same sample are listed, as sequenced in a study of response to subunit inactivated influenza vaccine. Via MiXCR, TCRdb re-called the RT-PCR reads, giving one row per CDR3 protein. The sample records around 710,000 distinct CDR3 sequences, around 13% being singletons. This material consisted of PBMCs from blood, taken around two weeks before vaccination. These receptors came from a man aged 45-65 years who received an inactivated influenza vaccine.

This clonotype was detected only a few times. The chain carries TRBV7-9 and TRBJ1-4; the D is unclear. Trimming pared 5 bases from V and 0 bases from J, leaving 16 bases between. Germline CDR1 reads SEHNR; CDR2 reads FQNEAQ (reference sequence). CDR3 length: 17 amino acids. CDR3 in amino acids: CASSLRPAGATNEKLFF. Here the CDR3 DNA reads TGTGCCAGCAGCCTACGACCCGCAGGAGCAACTAATGAAAAACTGTTTTTT.

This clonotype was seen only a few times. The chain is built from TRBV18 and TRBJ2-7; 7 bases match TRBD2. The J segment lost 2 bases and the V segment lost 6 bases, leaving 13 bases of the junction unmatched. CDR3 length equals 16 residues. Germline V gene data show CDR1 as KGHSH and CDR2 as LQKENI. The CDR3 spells CASSPTARTRAYEQYF. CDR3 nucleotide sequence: TGTGCCAGCTCGCCTACTGCGAGGACTAGGGCCTACGAGCAGTACTTC. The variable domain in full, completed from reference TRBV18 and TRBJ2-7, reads NAGVMQNPRHLVRRRGQEARLRCSPMKGHSHVYWYRQLPEEGLKFMVYLQKENIIDESGMPKERFSAEFPKEGPSILRIQQVVRGDSAAYFCASSPTARTRAYEQYFGPGTRLTVT.

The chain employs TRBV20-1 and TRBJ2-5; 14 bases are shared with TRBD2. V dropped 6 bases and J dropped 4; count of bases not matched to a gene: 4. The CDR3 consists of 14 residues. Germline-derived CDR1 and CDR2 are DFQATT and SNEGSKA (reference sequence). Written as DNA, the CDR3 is TGCAGTGCCCCGGGACTAGCGGGGGTAGAGACCCAGTACTTC. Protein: CSAPGLAGVETQYF.

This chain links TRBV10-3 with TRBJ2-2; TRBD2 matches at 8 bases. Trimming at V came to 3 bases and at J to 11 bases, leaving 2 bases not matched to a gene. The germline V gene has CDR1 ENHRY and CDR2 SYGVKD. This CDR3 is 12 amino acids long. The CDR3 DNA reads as TGTGCCATCAGTGATCGGGGGGGCGAGCTGTTTTTT. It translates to CAISDRGGELFF.

CDR3 region: CASSLLRTVLNTEAFF. CDR3 nucleotide sequence: TGTGCCAGCAGCTTATTACGGACAGTCTTGAACACTGAAGCTTTCTTT. V is TRBV11-2 and J is TRBJ1-1, with a weak D call TRBD1 (6 bases). V lost 2 bases, J lost 0 bases, and 13 bases lay in between. Germline CDR1 is SGHAT and CDR2 is FQNNGV. The CDR3 spans 16 residues.

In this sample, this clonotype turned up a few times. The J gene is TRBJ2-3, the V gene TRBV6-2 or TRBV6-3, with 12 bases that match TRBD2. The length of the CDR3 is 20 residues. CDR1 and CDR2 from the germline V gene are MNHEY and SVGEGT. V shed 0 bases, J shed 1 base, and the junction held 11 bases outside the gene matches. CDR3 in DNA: TGTGCCAGCAGTTACTCGTTGTGGCTAGCGGGGGGGCCTGGCACAGATACGCAGTATTTT. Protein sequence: CASSYSLWLAGGPGTDTQYF.

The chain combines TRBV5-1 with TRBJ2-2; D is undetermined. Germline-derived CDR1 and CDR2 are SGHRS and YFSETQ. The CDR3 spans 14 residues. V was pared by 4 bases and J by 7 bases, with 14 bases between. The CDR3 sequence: CASSLDFLGGELFF. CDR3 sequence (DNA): TGCGCCAGCAGCCTAGATTTCTTAGGCGGGGAGCTGTTTTTT.

This CDR3 reads CAIRDNSYEQYF. The CDR3 nucleotides read TGTGCCATACGGGACAACTCCTACGAGCAGTACTTC. The chain recombines TRBV10-3 with TRBJ2-7; a possible D gene is TRBD1 (6 bases). V lost 9 bases and J lost 0, with 9 bases in between. This CDR3 comprises 12 residues. From germline, CDR1 is ENHRY and CDR2 SYGVKD.

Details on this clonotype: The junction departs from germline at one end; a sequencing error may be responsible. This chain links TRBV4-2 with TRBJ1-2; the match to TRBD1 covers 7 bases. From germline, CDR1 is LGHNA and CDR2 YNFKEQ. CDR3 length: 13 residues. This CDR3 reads CARSPGTDYCYTF. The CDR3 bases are TGTGCCAGGAGCCCCGGGACAGACTACTGCTACACCTTC.